One and the same sample provided the 22 T cell receptor beta chains below, sequenced in a study of blood T cell repertoires in COVID-19. Measured with immunoSEQ multiplex PCR; TCRdb has only the in-frame clones, and not every one. In the table there are about 220,000 clones, approximately 81% of which are singletons. Material: peripheral blood. The receptor set was obtained from a man between 45 and 60 years old who had recovered from COVID-19.

The chain carries TRBV6-6 and TRBJ2-3, with TRBD1 matching 10 bases. The CDR3 sequence is 16 residues long. Germline V CDR1 and CDR2: MNHNY, SVGAGI (reference sequence). The V and J ends lost 0 bases and 4 bases, in that order; junction bases with no gene match: 4. This CDR3 reads CASSYSQTGGPDTQYF. In nucleotides, the CDR3 is TGTGCCAGCAGTTACTCCCAGACAGGGGGCCCAGATACGCAGTATTTT.

The rearrangement links TRBV14 to TRBJ2-7, with D possibly being TRBD2 (5 bases). Germline CDR1 reads SGHDN; CDR2 reads FVKESK. CDR3 length: 11 amino acids. V dropped 3 bases and J dropped 10 bases, with 10 bases sitting between them. CDR3 DNA: TGTGCCAGCAGCCACCGGGATTCACAGTACTTC. Protein: CASSHRDSQYF. Looking up the rest from reference TRBV14 and TRBJ2-7 gives the full variable domain: EAGVTQFPSHSVIEKGQTVTLRCDPISGHDNLYWYRRVMGKEIKFLLHFVKESKQDESGMPNNRFLAERTGGTYSTLKVQPAELEDSGVYFCASSHRDSQYFGPGTRLTVT.

The V call is TRBV19, the J call TRBJ1-5; 8 bases fit TRBD1. This CDR3 spans 15 amino acids. Germline assignment: CDR1 LNHDA and CDR2 SQIVND (reference sequence). J gave up 2 bases and V 4 bases, and 4 bases lay outside the gene matches. The CDR3 region is CASSTDRGGNQPQHF. CDR3 in DNA: TGTGCCAGTAGTACCGACAGGGGAGGCAATCAGCCCCAGCATTTT.

The CDR3, as DNA: TGCGCCAGCAGGCCCCTTTCCCGGGACAGGGGATGGACCGGGGAGCTGTTTTTT. Translating it yields CASRPLSRDRGWTGELFF. This chain uses TRBV23-1 with TRBJ2-2, with 10 bases aligning to TRBD1. TRBV23-1 has ORF status, its function being uncertain. The CDR3 contains 18 residues. V lost 6 bases, J lost 5 bases, and 15 bases stayed unmatched.

CDR3 bases: TGTGCCAGCAGTTTAGACGCGACAGGGGCCGCAGATACGCAGTATTTT. It yields the protein CASSLDATGAADTQYF. The genes are TRBV28 and TRBJ2-3; TRBD1 matches at 8 bases. V was clipped by 2 bases and J by 4 bases; unmatched bases: 8. CDR3 length equals 16 residues. CDR1 MDHEN and CDR2 SYDVKM come from the germline V gene.

This chain links TRBV10-2 with TRBJ1-4; 10 bases line up with TRBD1. With 6 bases clipped from V and 7 bases from J, the junction kept 8 bases outside the gene matches. CDR3 size: 15 residues. Germline loops: CDR1 WSHSY, CDR2 SAAADI. Here the CDR3 reads CASRAPGTGAEKLFF. For the CDR3, the DNA is TGCGCCAGCAGGGCCCCCGGGACAGGGGCTGAAAAACTGTTTTTT.

The chain couples TRBV6-5 to TRBJ2-7; 7 positions agree with TRBD1. CDR3 length: 15 residues. Trimming took 6 bases from V and 4 from J; bases not matched to a gene: 12. Germline lookup yields CDR1 MNHEY and CDR2 SVGAGI. CDR3 sequence reads: CASRPDRAPGYEQYF. The CDR3 DNA reads as TGTGCCAGCAGACCTGACAGGGCTCCCGGGTACGAGCAGTACTTC.

This rearrangement joins TRBV11-2 to TRBJ2-1, with D unclear. CDR3 length equals 13 residues. Germline V gene lookup returns CDR1 SGHAT and CDR2 FQNNGV. V shed 1 base and J shed 10 bases, with 11 bases lying between them. The chain's CDR3 is CASSLGGPTEQFF. DNA for the CDR3: TGTGCCAGCAGCTTAGGAGGTCCCACGGAGCAGTTCTTC.

The chain links TRBV5-1 to TRBJ1-1, with 11 bases lining up with TRBD1. The ends lost 4 bases at V and 1 base at J; junction bases unmatched: 9. The CDR3 sequence is 17 residues long. Looked up from germline, CDR1 is SGHRS and CDR2 is YFSETQ. The CDR3 loop reads CASSHAGTGGWNTEAFF. CDR3 sequence (DNA): TGCGCCAGCAGCCACGCAGGGACAGGGGGATGGAACACTGAAGCTTTCTTT. Full variable domain (remainder filled in from reference TRBV5-1 and TRBJ1-1): KAGVTQTPRYLIKTRGQQVTLSCSPISGHRSVSWYQQTPGQGLQFLFEYFSETQRNKGNFPGRFSGRQFSNSRSEMNVSTLELGDSALYLCASSHAGTGGWNTEAFFGQGTRLTVV.

The chain combines TRBV28 with TRBJ2-1, with 11 bases fitting TRBD2. V was clipped by 8 bases and J by 9 bases; unmatched bases: 12. From germline, CDR1 is MDHEN and CDR2 SYDVKM. The CDR3 loop spans 15 amino acids. Here the CDR3 DNA reads TGTGCCAGCCCCCCTCGTAGCGGGAGGGCGGGTGAGCAGTTCTTC. It codes for CASPPRSGRAGEQFF.

For the CDR3, the DNA is TGTGCCAGTAGTATCACCGGGGGGCGGCCCCATCAGCCCCAGCATTTT. The encoded protein is CASSITGGRPHQPQHF. This chain joins TRBV19 and TRBJ1-5; TRBD1 might be the D (6 bases). Germline CDR1 reads LNHDA; CDR2 reads SQIVND (reference sequence). The CDR3 contains 16 residues. Trimming stripped 3 bases from V and 5 bases from J, with 17 bases between.

This clone was observed once. The chain has TRBV7-9 and TRBJ2-3; 7 positions agree with TRBD2. This CDR3 region has 16 residues. Germline lookup yields CDR1 SEHNR and CDR2 FQNEAQ (reference sequence). The ends lost 2 bases at V and 6 bases at J; junction bases unmatched: 11. As DNA, the CDR3 is TGTGCCAGCAGCTTAATGGTAGCGGGTCCCGGGGATACGCAGTATTTT. It is translated as CASSLMVAGPGDTQYF.

Only one count was recorded for this clone. The chain recombines TRBV4-1 with TRBJ1-5; D might be TRBD1 (6 bases). V was shortened by 0 bases and J by 3 bases, with 9 bases between the two germline ends. Germline assignment: CDR1 MGHRA and CDR2 YSYEKL. CDR3 size: 15 residues. This CDR3 is CASSQDPGANQPQHF. The CDR3 bases are TGCGCCAGCAGCCAAGATCCAGGGGCCAATCAGCCCCAGCATTTT.

V gene TRBV18 combines with J gene TRBJ2-1, with TRBD2 identical over 9 bases. V shed 6 bases, J shed 10 bases, and the junction held 13 bases outside the gene matches. The germline CDR1 and CDR2 sequences are KGHSH and LQKENI. This CDR3 contains 15 residues. The CDR3 protein is CASSSSSGRTWEQFF. DNA for the CDR3: TGTGCCAGCTCTTCTTCCAGCGGGAGGACTTGGGAGCAGTTCTTC. The full variable domain, rest sourced from reference TRBV18 and TRBJ2-1, is NAGVMQNPRHLVRRRGQEARLRCSPMKGHSHVYWYRQLPEEGLKFMVYLQKENIIDESGMPKERFSAEFPKEGPSILRIQQVVRGDSAAYFCASSSSSGRTWEQFFGPGTRLTVL.

The chain links TRBV28 to TRBJ2-1, with 8 bases matching TRBD2. After removal of 4 bases from V and 8 bases from J, the junction contained 10 bases not matched to a gene. CDR1 MDHEN and CDR2 SYDVKM come from the germline V gene. The CDR3 consists of 15 residues. This CDR3 reads CASSSLAVGTDEQFF. The CDR3 DNA reads as TGTGCCAGCAGTTCACTAGCGGTAGGGACGGATGAGCAGTTCTTC.

For this clone: Other DNA variants within this sample encode the same CDR3. The chain links TRBV19 to TRBJ2-2, with D possibly being TRBD2 (5 bases). There are 14 residues in the CDR3. The V end lost 6 bases, the J end lost 0 bases, and 8 bases lay between the germline ends. From germline, CDR1 is LNHDA and CDR2 SQIVND (reference sequence). This CDR3 reads CASRSGTNTGELFF. CDR3 DNA sequence: TGTGCCAGTAGGAGCGGAACGAACACCGGGGAGCTGTTTTTT.

This rearrangement joins TRBV7-9 to TRBJ1-1, with D perhaps TRBD1 (6 bases). Germline values: CDR1 SEHNR, CDR2 FQNEAQ (reference sequence). The CDR3 is made up of 16 amino acids. The germline V and J ends were trimmed by 3 bases and 6 bases, with 20 bases remaining between them. Written as DNA, the CDR3 is TGTGCCAGCAGCTTCACACGGGACATCGCGAAACCTGAAGCTTTCTTT. This encodes CASSFTRDIAKPEAFF.

This sequence joins TRBV11-2 and TRBJ2-2; 8 positions match TRBD2. After removal of 5 bases from V and 1 base from J, the junction contained 15 bases not matched to a gene. The CDR3 extends over 19 amino acids. The germline gives CDR1 SGHAT, CDR2 FQNNGV. The CDR3 region has the DNA TGTGCCAGCAGCCCTAGGGTGGGGCTCAGCGGGAGGAACACCGGGGAGCTGTTTTTT. This sequence encodes CASSPRVGLSGRNTGELFF.

This clone was observed a single time. The chain employs TRBV28 and TRBJ2-6, with a possible D match to TRBD1 (5 bases). The CDR3 has 16 amino acids. Germline V gene data show CDR1 as MDHEN and CDR2 as SYDVKM. Trimming removed 7 bases at V and 3 bases at J, with 16 bases between. The CDR3 region has the DNA TGTGCCAGCATCCGGGCAGGGTTAGATGGGGCCAACGTCCTGACTTTC. This codes for CASIRAGLDGANVLTF.

Regarding this clone: Different DNA sequences within this sample yield the same CDR3. The genes are TRBV24-1 and TRBJ2-1; 9 bases agree with TRBD1. Trimming took 3 bases from V and 2 from J; bases not matched to a gene: 4. Germline V gene lookup returns CDR1 KGHDR and CDR2 SFDVKD. The CDR3 is 16 residues long. DNA for the CDR3: TGTGCCACCAGTGATCAAACAGGGGGCACCTACAATGAGCAGTTCTTC. It is translated as CATSDQTGGTYNEQFF.

The chain recombines TRBV24-1 with TRBJ1-2, with 9 bases identical to TRBD1. Germline V lookup: CDR1 KGHDR, CDR2 SFDVKD. Trimming took 3 bases from V and 2 from J; bases not matched to a gene: 3. The CDR3 has 15 residues. The CDR3 coding sequence is TGTGCCACCAGTGATCCGGGACAGGGAAACTATGGCTACACCTTC. This encodes CATSDPGQGNYGYTF.

The chain links TRBV28 to TRBJ1-5, with TRBD1 identical over 7 bases. CDR1 and CDR2 from the germline V gene are MDHEN and SYDVKM. The CDR3 runs to 15 residues. V was clipped by 3 bases and J by 3 bases; unmatched bases: 5. The DNA of the CDR3 is TGTGCCAGCAGTTTTTTTGACAGGGACAATCAGCCCCAGCATTTT. This codes for CASSFFDRDNQPQHF.